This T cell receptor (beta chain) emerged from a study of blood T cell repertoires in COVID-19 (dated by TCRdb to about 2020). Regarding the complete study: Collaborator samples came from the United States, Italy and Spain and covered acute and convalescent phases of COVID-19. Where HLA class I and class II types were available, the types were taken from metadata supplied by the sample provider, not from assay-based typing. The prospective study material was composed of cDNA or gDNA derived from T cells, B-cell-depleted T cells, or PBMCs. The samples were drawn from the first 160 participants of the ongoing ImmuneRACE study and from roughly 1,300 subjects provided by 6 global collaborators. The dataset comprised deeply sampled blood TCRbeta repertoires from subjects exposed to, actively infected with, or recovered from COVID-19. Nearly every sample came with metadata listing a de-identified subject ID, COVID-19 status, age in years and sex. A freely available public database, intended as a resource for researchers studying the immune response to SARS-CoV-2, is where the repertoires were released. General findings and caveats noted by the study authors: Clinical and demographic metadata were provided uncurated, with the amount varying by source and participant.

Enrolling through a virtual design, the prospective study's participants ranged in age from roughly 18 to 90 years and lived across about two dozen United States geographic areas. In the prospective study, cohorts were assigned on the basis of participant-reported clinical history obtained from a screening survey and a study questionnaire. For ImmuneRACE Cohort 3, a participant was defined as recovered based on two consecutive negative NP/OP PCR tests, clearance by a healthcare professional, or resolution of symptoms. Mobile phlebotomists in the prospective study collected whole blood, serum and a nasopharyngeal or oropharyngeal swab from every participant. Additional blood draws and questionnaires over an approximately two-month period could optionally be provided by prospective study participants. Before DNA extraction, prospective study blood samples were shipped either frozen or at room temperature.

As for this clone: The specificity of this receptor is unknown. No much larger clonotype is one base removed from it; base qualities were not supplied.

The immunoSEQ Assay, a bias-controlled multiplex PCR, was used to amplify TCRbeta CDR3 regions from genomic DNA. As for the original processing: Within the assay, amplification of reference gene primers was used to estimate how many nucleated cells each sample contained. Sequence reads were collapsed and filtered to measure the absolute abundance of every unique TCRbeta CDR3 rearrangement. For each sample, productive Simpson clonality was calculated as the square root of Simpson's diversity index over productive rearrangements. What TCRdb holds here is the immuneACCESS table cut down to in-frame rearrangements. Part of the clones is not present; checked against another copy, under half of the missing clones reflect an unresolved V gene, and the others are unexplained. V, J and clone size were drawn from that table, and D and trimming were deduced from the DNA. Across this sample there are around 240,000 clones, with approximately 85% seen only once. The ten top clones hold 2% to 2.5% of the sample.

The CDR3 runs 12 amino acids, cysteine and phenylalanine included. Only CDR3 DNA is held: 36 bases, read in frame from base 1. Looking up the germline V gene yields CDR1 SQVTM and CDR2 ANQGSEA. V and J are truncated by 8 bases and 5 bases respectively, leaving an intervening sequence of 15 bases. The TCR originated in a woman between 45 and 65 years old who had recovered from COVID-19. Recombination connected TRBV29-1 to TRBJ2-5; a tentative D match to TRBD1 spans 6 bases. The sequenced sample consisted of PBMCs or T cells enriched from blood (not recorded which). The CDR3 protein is CSHTGSGETQYF. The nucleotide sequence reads TGCAGCCACACAGGGTCGGGCGAGACCCAGTACTTC.